One sample yielded the 12 T cell receptor beta chains listed below, sequenced in a study of cytomegalovirus exposure and HLA in healthy donors. PCR was performed using 60 Vbeta and 13 Jbeta primers. The table came from immunoSEQ multiplex PCR; TCRdb's copy has only in-frame clones and leaves some out. This table holds almost 200,000 clones, about 76% found once. Source material: PBMCs. The origin of the receptors is a male donor in good health and CMV-seropositive.

This clone was observed a handful of times. The chain employs TRBV5-1 and TRBJ1-1; D uncertain. Between the trimmed V and J ends, which lost 4 bases and 0 bases, there was a span of 4 bases. This CDR3 comprises 12 residues. Germline loops: CDR1 SGHRS, CDR2 YFSETQ. CDR3 sequence (DNA): TGCGCCAGCAGCGAGGTGAACACTGAAGCTTTCTTT. It encodes CASSEVNTEAFF. Combining the CDR3 with reference TRBV5-1 and TRBJ1-1 gives the whole variable domain KAGVTQTPRYLIKTRGQQVTLSCSPISGHRSVSWYQQTPGQGLQFLFEYFSETQRNKGNFPGRFSGRQFSNSRSEMNVSTLELGDSALYLCASSEVNTEAFFGQGTRLTVV.

This clone was seen a handful of times. The chain combines TRBV11-2 with TRBJ2-3, with D perhaps matching TRBD1 (5 bases). Germline lookup yields CDR1 SGHAT and CDR2 FQNNGV. Trimming shortened V by 0 bases and J by 4 bases, and 11 bases separated the two germline ends. The CDR3 totals 15 residues. CDR3 region: CASSLDLGPADTQYF. The CDR3 DNA reads as TGTGCCAGCAGCTTAGATCTGGGGCCCGCAGATACGCAGTATTTT.

The CDR3 loop is CASSELAGGGEQYF. The CDR3 region has the DNA TGTGCCAGCAGCGAACTAGCGGGAGGTGGCGAGCAGTACTTC. The V call is TRBV6-5, the J call TRBJ2-7; 12 positions match TRBD2. V was pared by 6 bases and J by 6 bases, with 6 bases of the junction left unmatched. This CDR3 is 14 amino acids long. Germline lookup yields CDR1 MNHEY and CDR2 SVGAGI.

V is TRBV9 and J is TRBJ1-5; D call uncertain. The V gene's germline CDR1 is SGDLS and CDR2 YYNGEE. V lost 9 bases and J lost 3, with 16 bases in between. The CDR3 has 14 amino acids. CDR3 amino acids: CAIREEGTNQPQHF. The CDR3 DNA follows: TGTGCCATCCGGGAAGAGGGTACCAATCAGCCCCAGCATTTT.

The chain links TRBV6-1 to TRBJ2-1; D is ambiguous. The CDR3 has 15 residues. Germline CDR1 MNHNS, CDR2 SASEGT. Between the trimmed V and J ends, which lost 5 bases and 0 bases, there was a span of 11 bases. The CDR3 nucleotides read TGTGCCAGCAGTCGAGACACGAGCTCCTACAATGAGCAGTTCTTC. It yields the protein CASSRDTSSYNEQFF.

The rearrangement links TRBV7-8 to TRBJ1-1; D not resolved. This CDR3 region has 12 residues. Trimming pared 5 bases from V and 5 bases from J, leaving 9 bases between. Germline V gene data show CDR1 as SGHVS and CDR2 as FQNEAQ. CDR3 DNA: TGTGCCAGCAGCCCAGCGGTTACTGAAGCTTTCTTT. Its translation: CASSPAVTEAFF.

The chain combines TRBV28 with TRBJ1-5; 9 bases fit TRBD1. V was clipped by 2 bases and J by 0 bases; unmatched bases: 5. The CDR3 extends over 17 amino acids. Germline lookup yields CDR1 MDHEN and CDR2 SYDVKM. CDR3 sequence (DNA): TGTGCCAGCAGTTTAGGGGACAGGGTCTATAGCAATCAGCCCCAGCATTTT. Translation gives CASSLGDRVYSNQPQHF.

The chain joins TRBV5-1 to TRBJ2-7; tentative D call: TRBD2 (5 bases). This CDR3 contains 16 residues. Trimming shortened V by 5 bases and J by 3 bases, and 21 bases separated the two germline ends. Germline V gene data show CDR1 as SGHRS and CDR2 as YFSETQ. In DNA, the CDR3 is TGCGCCAGCAGTCGGACGGTGGGAGAGACGGTCTACGAGCAGTACTTC. It translates to CASSRTVGETVYEQYF.

The CDR3 spells CASTLSGGPSYNEQFF. As DNA, the CDR3 is TGTGCCAGCACCCTAAGCGGGGGACCCTCCTACAATGAGCAGTTCTTC. The chain couples TRBV6-6 to TRBJ2-1; 8 bases are a match to TRBD2. Unmatched junction bases numbered 8, after V lost 7 bases and J lost 0 bases. The CDR3 sequence is 16 residues long. CDR1 is MNHNY, CDR2 SVGAGI, per germline (reference sequence).

The chain joins TRBV6-5 to TRBJ1-1; 8 bases align to TRBD1. The CDR3 covers 14 residues. The ends lost 6 bases at V and 6 bases at J; junction bases unmatched: 9. Germline lookup yields CDR1 MNHEY and CDR2 SVGAGI. DNA of the CDR3: TGTGCCAGCAGCCTGGACAGGGCAAGGCCTGAAGCTTTCTTT. Translating it yields CASSLDRARPEAFF.

The gene calls are TRBV18 and TRBJ1-1; D is unresolved. The V gene lost 0 bases and the J gene lost 0 bases, with 5 bases spanning the gap. The CDR3 is 14 amino acids. CDR1 KGHSH and CDR2 LQKENI come from the germline V gene. The CDR3 nucleotides read TGTGCCAGCTCACCACCGAGCGTGAACACTGAAGCTTTCTTT. It encodes CASSPPSVNTEAFF.

The table lists this clone with a count of one. This rearrangement joins TRBV9 to TRBJ2-7; D might be TRBD2 (6 bases). V was clipped by 2 bases and J by 6 bases, with 15 bases between them. The germline V gene has CDR1 SGDLS and CDR2 YYNGEE. The CDR3 is made up of 14 amino acids. The CDR3 DNA sequence: TGTGCCAGCAGCGTGACTAGTGCGGGGCCCGAGCAGTACTTC. As protein: CASSVTSAGPEQYF. Together with reference TRBV9 and TRBJ2-7, the CDR3 gives the full variable domain: DSGVTQTPKHLITATGQRVTLRCSPRSGDLSVYWYQQSLDQGLQFLIQYYNGEERAKGNILERFSAQQFPDLHSELNLSSLELGDSALYFCASSVTSAGPEQYFGPGTRLTVT.